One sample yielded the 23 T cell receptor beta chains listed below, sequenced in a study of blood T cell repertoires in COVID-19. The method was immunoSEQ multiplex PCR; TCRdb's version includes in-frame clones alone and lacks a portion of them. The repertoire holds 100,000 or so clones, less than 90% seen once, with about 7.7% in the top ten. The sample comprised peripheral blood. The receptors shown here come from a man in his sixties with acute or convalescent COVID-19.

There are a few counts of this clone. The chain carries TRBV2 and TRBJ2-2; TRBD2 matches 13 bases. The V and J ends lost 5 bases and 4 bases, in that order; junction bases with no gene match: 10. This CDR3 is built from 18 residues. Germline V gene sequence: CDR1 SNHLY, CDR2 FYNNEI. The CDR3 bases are TGTGCCAGCAGTTACGATTTACTAGCGGGAGGGCGCACCGGGGAGCTGTTTTTT. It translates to CASSYDLLAGGRTGELFF.

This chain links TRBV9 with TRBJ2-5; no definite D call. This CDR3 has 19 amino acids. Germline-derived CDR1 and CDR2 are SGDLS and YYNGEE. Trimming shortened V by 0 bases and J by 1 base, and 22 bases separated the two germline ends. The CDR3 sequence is CASSVVSRRKVEFQETQYF. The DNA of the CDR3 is TGTGCCAGCAGCGTAGTGTCCCGCAGGAAGGTTGAATTCCAAGAGACCCAGTACTTC.

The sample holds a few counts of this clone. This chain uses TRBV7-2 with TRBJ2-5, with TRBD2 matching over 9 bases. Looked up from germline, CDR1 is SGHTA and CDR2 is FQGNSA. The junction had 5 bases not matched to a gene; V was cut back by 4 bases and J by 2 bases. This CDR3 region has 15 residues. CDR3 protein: CASSSTAGGQETQYF. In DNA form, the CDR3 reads TGTGCCAGCAGCTCCACGGCGGGAGGGCAAGAGACCCAGTACTTC.

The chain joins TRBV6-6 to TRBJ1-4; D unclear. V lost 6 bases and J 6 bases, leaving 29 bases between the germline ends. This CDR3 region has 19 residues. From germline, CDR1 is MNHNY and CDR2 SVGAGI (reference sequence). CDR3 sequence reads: CASSFFAGFLLDWDEKLFF. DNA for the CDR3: TGTGCCAGCAGCTTCTTCGCCGGGTTTCTGTTGGATTGGGATGAAAAACTGTTTTTT.

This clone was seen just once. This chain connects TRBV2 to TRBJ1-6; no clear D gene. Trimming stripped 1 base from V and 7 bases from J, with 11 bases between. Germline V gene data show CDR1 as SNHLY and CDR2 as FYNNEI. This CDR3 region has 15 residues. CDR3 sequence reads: CASSEGAGGNSPLHF. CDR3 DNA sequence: TGTGCCAGCAGTGAAGGAGCAGGCGGGAATTCACCCCTCCACTTT. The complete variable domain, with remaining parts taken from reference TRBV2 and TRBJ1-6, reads EPEVTQTPSHQVTQMGQEVILRCVPISNHLYFYWYRQILGQKVEFLVSFYNNEISEKSEIFDDQFSVERPDGSNFTLKIRSTKLEDSAMYFCASSEGAGGNSPLHFGNGTRLTVT.

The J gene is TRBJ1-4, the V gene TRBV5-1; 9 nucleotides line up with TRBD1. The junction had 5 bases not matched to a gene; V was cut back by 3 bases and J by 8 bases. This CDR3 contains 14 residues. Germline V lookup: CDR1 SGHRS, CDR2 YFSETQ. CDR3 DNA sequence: TGCGCCAGCAGCTCGGACAGGGGAGGAGAAAAACTGTTTTTT. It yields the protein CASSSDRGGEKLFF. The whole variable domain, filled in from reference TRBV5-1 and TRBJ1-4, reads KAGVTQTPRYLIKTRGQQVTLSCSPISGHRSVSWYQQTPGQGLQFLFEYFSETQRNKGNFPGRFSGRQFSNSRSEMNVSTLELGDSALYLCASSSDRGGEKLFFGSGTQLSVL.

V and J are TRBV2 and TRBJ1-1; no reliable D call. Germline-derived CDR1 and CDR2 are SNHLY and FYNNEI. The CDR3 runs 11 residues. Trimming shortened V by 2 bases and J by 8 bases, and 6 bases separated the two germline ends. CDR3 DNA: TGTGCCAGCAGTGAATGGAGGGAAGCTTTCTTT. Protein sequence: CASSEWREAFF.

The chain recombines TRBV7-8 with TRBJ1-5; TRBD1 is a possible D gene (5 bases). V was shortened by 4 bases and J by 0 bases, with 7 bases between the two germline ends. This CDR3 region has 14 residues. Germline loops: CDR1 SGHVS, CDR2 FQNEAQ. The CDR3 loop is CASSSDISNQPQHF. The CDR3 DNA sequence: TGTGCCAGCAGCTCGGACATTAGCAATCAGCCCCAGCATTTT.

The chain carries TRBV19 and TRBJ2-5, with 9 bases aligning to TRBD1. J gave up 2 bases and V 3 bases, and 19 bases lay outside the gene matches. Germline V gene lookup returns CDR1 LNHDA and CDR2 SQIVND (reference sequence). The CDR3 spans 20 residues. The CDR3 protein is CASSILLPGQGILVQETQYF. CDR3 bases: TGTGCCAGTAGTATCTTACTCCCGGGACAGGGAATTTTAGTTCAAGAGACCCAGTACTTC.

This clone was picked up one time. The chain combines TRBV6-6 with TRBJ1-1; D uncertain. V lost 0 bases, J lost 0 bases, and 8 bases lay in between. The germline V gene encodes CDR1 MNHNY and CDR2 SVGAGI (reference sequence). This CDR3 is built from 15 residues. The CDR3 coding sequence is TGTGCCAGCAGTTACTCCAGTACAATGAACACTGAAGCTTTCTTT. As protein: CASSYSSTMNTEAFF.

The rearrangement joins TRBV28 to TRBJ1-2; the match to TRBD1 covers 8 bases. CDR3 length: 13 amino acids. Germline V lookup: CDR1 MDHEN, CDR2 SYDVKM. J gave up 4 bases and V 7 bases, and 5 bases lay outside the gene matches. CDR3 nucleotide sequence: TGTGCCAGCACAGTGACAGGGGTCTATGGCTACACCTTC. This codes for CASTVTGVYGYTF.

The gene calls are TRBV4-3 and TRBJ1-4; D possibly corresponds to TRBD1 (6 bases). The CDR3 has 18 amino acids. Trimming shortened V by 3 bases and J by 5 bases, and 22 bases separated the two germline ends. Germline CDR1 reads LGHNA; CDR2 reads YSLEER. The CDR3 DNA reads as TGCGCCAGCAGCCAGACTCCGGGACACCTGCCAGGGAATGAAAAACTGTTTTTT. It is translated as CASSQTPGHLPGNEKLFF.

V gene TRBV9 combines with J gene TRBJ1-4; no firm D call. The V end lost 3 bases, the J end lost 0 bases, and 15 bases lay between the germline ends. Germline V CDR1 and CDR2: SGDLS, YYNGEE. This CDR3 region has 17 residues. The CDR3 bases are TGTGCCAGCAGCGGAGATAGAACCGCTGCAACTAATGAAAAACTGTTTTTT. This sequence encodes CASSGDRTAATNEKLFF. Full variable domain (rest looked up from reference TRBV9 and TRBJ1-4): DSGVTQTPKHLITATGQRVTLRCSPRSGDLSVYWYQQSLDQGLQFLIQYYNGEERAKGNILERFSAQQFPDLHSELNLSSLELGDSALYFCASSGDRTAATNEKLFFGSGTQLSVL.

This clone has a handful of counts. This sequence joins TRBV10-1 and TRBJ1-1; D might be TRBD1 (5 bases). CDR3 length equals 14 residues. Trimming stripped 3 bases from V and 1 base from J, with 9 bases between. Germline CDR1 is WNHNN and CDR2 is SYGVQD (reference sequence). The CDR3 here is CASSEGQGNTEAFF. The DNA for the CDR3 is TGCGCCAGCAGTGAAGGGCAGGGGAACACTGAAGCTTTCTTT.

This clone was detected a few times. DNA of the CDR3: TGCGCCAGCAGTGAGACAACGCCTTACAATGAGCAGTTCTTC. Translation gives CASSETTPYNEQFF. The rearrangement joins TRBV10-2 to TRBJ2-1; D is uncertain. Germline V lookup: CDR1 WSHSY, CDR2 SAAADI. V shed 2 bases and J shed 4 bases, with 9 bases lying between them. The CDR3 is made up of 14 amino acids.

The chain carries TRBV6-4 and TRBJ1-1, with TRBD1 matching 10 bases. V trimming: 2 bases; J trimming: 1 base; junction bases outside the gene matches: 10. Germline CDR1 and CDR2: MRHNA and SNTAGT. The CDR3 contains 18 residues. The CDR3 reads CASSDGTGADRENTEAFF. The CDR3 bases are TGTGCCAGCAGTGACGGGACAGGGGCCGATAGGGAGAACACTGAAGCTTTCTTT.

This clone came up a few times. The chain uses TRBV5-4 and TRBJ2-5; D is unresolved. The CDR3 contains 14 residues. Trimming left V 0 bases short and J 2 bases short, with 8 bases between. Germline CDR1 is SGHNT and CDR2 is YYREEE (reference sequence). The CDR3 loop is CASSLAGKQETQYF. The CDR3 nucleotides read TGTGCCAGCAGCTTGGCAGGCAAACAAGAGACCCAGTACTTC.

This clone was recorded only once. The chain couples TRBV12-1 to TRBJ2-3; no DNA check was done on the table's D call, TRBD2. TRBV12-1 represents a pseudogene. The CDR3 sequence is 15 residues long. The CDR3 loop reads CASRGREAPTDTQYF. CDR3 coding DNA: TGTGCCAGCAGAGGGCGGGAGGCCCCGACAGATACGCAGTATTTT.

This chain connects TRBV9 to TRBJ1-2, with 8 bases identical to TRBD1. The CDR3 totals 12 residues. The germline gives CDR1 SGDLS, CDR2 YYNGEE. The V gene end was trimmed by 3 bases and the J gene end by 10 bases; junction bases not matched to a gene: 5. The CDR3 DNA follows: TGTGCCAGCAGCGGATGGACAGGGCTCTACACCTTC. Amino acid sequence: CASSGWTGLYTF.

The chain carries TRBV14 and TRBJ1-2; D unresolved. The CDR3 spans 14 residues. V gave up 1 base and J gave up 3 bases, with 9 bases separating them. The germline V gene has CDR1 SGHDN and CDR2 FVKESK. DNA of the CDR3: TGTGCCAGCAGCCAAGGGGTGCGGGACTATGGCTACACCTTC. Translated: CASSQGVRDYGYTF.

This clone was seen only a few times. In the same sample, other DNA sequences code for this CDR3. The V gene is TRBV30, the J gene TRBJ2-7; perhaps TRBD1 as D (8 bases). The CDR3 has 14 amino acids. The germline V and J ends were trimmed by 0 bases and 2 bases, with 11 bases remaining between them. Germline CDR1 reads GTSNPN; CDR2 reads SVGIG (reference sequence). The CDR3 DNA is TGTGCCTGGAGTGTACAGGGGGGGACCTACGAGCAGTACTTC. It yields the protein CAWSVQGGTYEQYF.

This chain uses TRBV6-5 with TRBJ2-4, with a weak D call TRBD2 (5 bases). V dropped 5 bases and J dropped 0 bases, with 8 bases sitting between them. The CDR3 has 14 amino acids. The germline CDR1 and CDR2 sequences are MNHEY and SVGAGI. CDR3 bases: TGTGCCAGCAGTCGCGGGCTAGCCAAAAACATTCAGTACTTC. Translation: CASSRGLAKNIQYF.

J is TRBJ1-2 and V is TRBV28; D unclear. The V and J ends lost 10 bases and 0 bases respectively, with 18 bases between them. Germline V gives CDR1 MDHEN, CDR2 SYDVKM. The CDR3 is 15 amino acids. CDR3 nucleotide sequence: TGTGCCACCGAAACGGCGGCACAATCTAACTATGGCTACACCTTC. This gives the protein CATETAAQSNYGYTF.